The 29 T cell receptor beta chains reported below all come from one sample, sequenced in a study of T cell responses to AZD1222 COVID-19 vaccine. Sequencing used immunoSEQ multiplex PCR; TCRdb keeps in-frame clones, though not all of them. The sample yields some 140,000 clones, 70% to 90% seen once. Sequencing used peripheral blood, obtained 28 days after the second AZD1222 dose. The receptors derive from an adult who received the AZD1222 COVID-19 vaccine.

The rearrangement links TRBV9 to TRBJ1-2; D call uncertain. This CDR3 comprises 13 residues. The ends were cut back, 5 bases at V and 8 bases at J, with 16 bases in the middle. Germline assignment: CDR1 SGDLS and CDR2 YYNGEE. The CDR3 DNA is TGTGCCAGCAGTGGCGGGCCTCCCTGGGGCTACACCTTC. Translation gives CASSGGPPWGYTF. The full variable domain, completed using reference TRBV9 and TRBJ1-2, is DSGVTQTPKHLITATGQRVTLRCSPRSGDLSVYWYQQSLDQGLQFLIQYYNGEERAKGNILERFSAQQFPDLHSELNLSSLELGDSALYFCASSGGPPWGYTFGSGTRLTVV.

The rearrangement uses TRBV3-1 (or the pseudogene TRBV3-2) and TRBJ1-6, with no clear D. From germline, CDR1 is LGHDT and CDR2 YNNKEL (reference sequence). The CDR3 spans 19 residues. Trimming pared 3 bases from V and 5 bases from J, leaving 23 bases between. The CDR3 loop reads CASSHRAPFEREDNSPLHF. CDR3 bases: TGTGCCAGCAGCCATCGCGCACCCTTTGAAAGGGAGGATAATTCACCCCTCCACTTT.

The J gene is TRBJ1-2, the V gene TRBV2; D is unclear. The V gene's germline CDR1 is SNHLY and CDR2 FYNNEI. This CDR3 comprises 14 residues. Trimming shortened V by 1 base and J by 4 bases, and 10 bases separated the two germline ends. The CDR3 reads CASSEVSRAYGYTF. In nucleotides, the CDR3 is TGTGCCAGCAGTGAAGTATCAAGGGCCTATGGCTACACCTTC.

The chain carries TRBV4-2 and TRBJ2-4; D might be TRBD2 (6 bases). This CDR3 contains 15 residues. Trimming left V 0 bases short and J 9 bases short, with 15 bases between. Germline V gene lookup returns CDR1 LGHNA and CDR2 YNFKEQ. CDR3: CASSQDGGRWGIQYF. CDR3 nucleotides: TGTGCCAGCAGCCAAGACGGGGGAAGGTGGGGCATTCAGTACTTC.

The J gene is TRBJ2-7, the V gene TRBV4-2; D is possibly TRBD2 (6 bases). Per germline, CDR1 LGHNA and CDR2 YNFKEQ. Trimming removed 2 bases at V and 2 bases at J, with 16 bases between. The CDR3 has 16 amino acids. The CDR3 protein is CASSQIPGLGPYEQYF. In DNA form, the CDR3 reads TGTGCCAGCAGCCAAATACCGGGACTCGGGCCCTACGAGCAGTACTTC.

The genes are TRBV21-1 and TRBJ2-5; the D segment call TRBD2 is taken from the table without a DNA check. TRBV21-1 is shown as a pseudogene. There are 12 residues in the CDR3. The CDR3 bases are TGTGCCAGGAGGGCGGCCCAAGAGACCCAGTACTTC. The encoded protein is CARRAAQETQYF.

CDR3 amino acids: CASSLGDSQGMLGYTF. The CDR3 bases are TGTGCCAGCAGCTTAGGGGATAGCCAGGGGATGCTCGGCTACACCTTC. The chain couples TRBV7-2 to TRBJ1-2; possibly TRBD1 for D (6 bases). From germline, CDR1 is SGHTA and CDR2 FQGNSA. This CDR3 comprises 16 residues. Trimming pared 1 base from V and 8 bases from J, leaving 20 bases between.

On this clone: An end of the junction differs from the germline gene, which may be a read error. The chain carries TRBV18 and TRBJ2-1, with D possibly TRBD2 on 5 matching bases. Germline V gene sequence: CDR1 KGHSH, CDR2 LQKENI. The CDR3 has 16 amino acids. In nucleotides, the CDR3 is TGCGCCAGCTCACCACTAGACACATACCCGTACAATGAGCAGTTCTTC. Its translation: CASSPLDTYPYNEQFF.

This clone came up a few times. The sample holds other DNA sequences that translate to the same CDR3. This chain links TRBV9 with TRBJ1-2, with D uncertain. Trimming took off 0 bases at V and 1 base at J, with 4 bases between the two ends. The CDR3 has 13 amino acids. In germline, CDR1 is SGDLS, CDR2 YYNGEE. CDR3 bases: TGTGCCAGCAGCGTAGATAGTAACTATGGCTACACCTTC. It translates to CASSVDSNYGYTF. Drawing the rest from reference TRBV9 and TRBJ1-2, the complete variable domain is DSGVTQTPKHLITATGQRVTLRCSPRSGDLSVYWYQQSLDQGLQFLIQYYNGEERAKGNILERFSAQQFPDLHSELNLSSLELGDSALYFCASSVDSNYGYTFGSGTRLTVV.

This clone was picked up one time. This chain connects TRBV6-5 to TRBJ1-1; maybe TRBD1 (5 bases). Germline values: CDR1 MNHEY, CDR2 SVGAGI. Trimming shortened V by 2 bases and J by 7 bases, and 11 bases separated the two germline ends. CDR3 length: 13 residues. The CDR3 loop reads CASSYRGQSEAFF. In nucleotides, the CDR3 is TGTGCCAGCAGTTACAGGGGCCAGAGTGAAGCTTTCTTT.

The rearrangement uses TRBV7-9 and TRBJ1-1; D remains unclear. Germline CDR1 reads SEHNR; CDR2 reads FQNEAQ (reference sequence). V was pared by 9 bases and J by 2 bases, with 13 bases between. This CDR3 contains 13 residues. Here the CDR3 reads CASMSNFNTEAFF. The CDR3 DNA follows: TGTGCCAGTATGTCGAATTTCAACACTGAAGCTTTCTTT.

This chain links TRBV3-1 (or the pseudogene TRBV3-2) with TRBJ1-1; D gene uncertain. The CDR3 length is 13 residues. CDR1 and CDR2 (germline): LGHDT, YNNKEL (reference sequence). Trimming pared 0 bases from V and 6 bases from J, leaving 8 bases between. The DNA of the CDR3 is TGTGCCAGCAGCCAAGATCAGCGGTCTGAAGCTTTCTTT. Translating gives CASSQDQRSEAFF.

This clone was recorded only once. V and J are TRBV29-1 and TRBJ1-6, with TRBD1 as a possible D gene (5 bases). V was clipped by 6 bases and J by 6 bases, with 12 bases between them. Germline V gene lookup returns CDR1 SQVTM and CDR2 ANQGSEA. This CDR3 is built from 13 residues. The CDR3 region has the DNA TGCAGCGTCGGGGACGGAACTAATTCACCCCTCCACTTT. Translating it yields CSVGDGTNSPLHF.

The genes are TRBV5-1 and TRBJ2-3; D perhaps matches TRBD2 (5 bases). Germline values: CDR1 SGHRS, CDR2 YFSETQ. The CDR3 has 13 residues. Trimming took 2 bases from V and 5 from J, leaving 9 bases between them. The CDR3 coding sequence is TGCGCCAGCAGCTTTCGGGGTGAAGATACGCAGTATTTT. Its protein product is CASSFRGEDTQYF.

The chain is built from TRBV4-2 and TRBJ2-2; the match to TRBD2 covers 12 bases. CDR1 and CDR2 from the germline V gene are LGHNA and YNFKEQ. With 4 bases clipped from V and 6 bases from J, the junction kept 18 bases outside the gene matches. This CDR3 contains 20 residues. Written as DNA, the CDR3 is TGTGCCAGCAGCCTTGGAGGTTACACTCTAGCGGGGGGGCCAGCCGGGGAGCTGTTTTTT. Translation gives CASSLGGYTLAGGPAGELFF.

The chain couples TRBV2 to TRBJ1-6; D gene unclear. The V gene lost 4 bases and the J gene lost 9 bases, with 7 bases spanning the gap. Germline loops: CDR1 SNHLY, CDR2 FYNNEI. The CDR3 totals 12 residues. CDR3 region: CASSGAGSPLHF. In DNA, the CDR3 is TGTGCCAGCAGTGGCGCGGGTTCACCCCTCCACTTT.

The chain employs TRBV3-1 (or the pseudogene TRBV3-2) and TRBJ2-2; TRBD2 matches at 9 bases. With V trimmed by 4 bases and J by 4 bases, 4 bases remained unmatched. The CDR3 is 15 residues long. Per the germline V gene, CDR1 is LGHDT and CDR2 is YNNKEL (reference sequence). In nucleotides, the CDR3 is TGTGCCAGCAGCCTTAGCGGGGGTCCCACCGGGGAGCTGTTTTTT. Protein: CASSLSGGPTGELFF.

The gene calls are TRBV10-1 and TRBJ1-1, with a weak D call TRBD1 (6 bases). With 6 bases removed from V and 1 base from J, the gap between germline ends came to 15 bases. Germline CDR1 and CDR2: WNHNN and SYGVQD (reference sequence). The CDR3 length is 15 residues. CDR3 protein: CASSDPGQPNTEAFF. In nucleotides, the CDR3 is TGCGCCAGCAGCGACCCGGGACAACCGAACACTGAAGCTTTCTTT.

The chain has TRBV30 and TRBJ1-6; D is perhaps TRBD1 (5 bases). CDR1 is GTSNPN, CDR2 SVGIG, per germline (reference sequence). Trimming cost V 0 bases and J 6 bases, with 12 bases left between them. CDR3 size: 15 residues. The CDR3 loop is CAWSVPGLGNSPLHF. The CDR3, as DNA: TGTGCCTGGAGTGTTCCGGGGCTCGGTAATTCACCCCTCCACTTT.

This clone has more than one count but fewer than ten. The genes are TRBV2 and TRBJ1-2, with TRBD1 matching over 9 bases. Germline CDR1 and CDR2: SNHLY and FYNNEI. V lost 10 bases, J lost 4 bases, and 7 bases stayed unmatched. The CDR3 totals 13 residues. The CDR3 sequence is CATLPDRGYGYTF. CDR3 DNA sequence: TGTGCCACTCTACCGGACAGGGGCTATGGCTACACCTTC.

This chain joins TRBV5-1 and TRBJ2-1; the match to TRBD1 covers 7 bases. J was trimmed by 3 bases and V by 5 bases; bases with no gene match: 5. Germline V gene data show CDR1 as SGHRS and CDR2 as YFSETQ. The CDR3 is made up of 14 amino acids. CDR3: CASRGTEGYNEQFF. The CDR3 region has the DNA TGCGCCAGCAGGGGGACAGAAGGCTACAATGAGCAGTTCTTC.

V is TRBV5-1 and J is TRBJ1-4; unclear D gene. The V gene lost 4 bases and the J gene lost 1 base, with 14 bases spanning the gap. Germline V gene lookup returns CDR1 SGHRS and CDR2 YFSETQ. The CDR3 has 16 amino acids. CDR3 in amino acids: CASSLDNPLTNEKLFF. The CDR3, as DNA: TGCGCCAGCAGCCTCGACAACCCATTAACTAATGAAAAACTGTTTTTT.

This clone was found once. The J gene is TRBJ1-3, the V gene TRBV6-2 or TRBV6-3; D unclear. Germline V lookup: CDR1 MNHEY, CDR2 SVGEGT. V gave up 4 bases and J gave up 2 bases, with 15 bases separating them. This CDR3 is built from 16 residues. The DNA for the CDR3 is TGTGCCAGCAGTTCCCCGGTGGGGTACCCTGGAAACACCATATATTTT. Its protein is CASSSPVGYPGNTIYF.

This clone appeared a single time. V gene TRBV28 combines with J gene TRBJ1-5; TRBD1 agrees at 8 bases. Germline V gene data show CDR1 as MDHEN and CDR2 as SYDVKM. CDR3 length: 15 amino acids. V gave up 6 bases and J gave up 6 bases; unmatched junction bases: 10. The chain's CDR3 is CASSSGTGRGQPQHF. CDR3 DNA sequence: TGTGCCAGCAGCTCCGGGACAGGAAGGGGTCAGCCCCAGCATTTT. Looking up the rest from reference TRBV28 and TRBJ1-5 gives the full variable domain: DVKVTQSSRYLVKRTGEKVFLECVQDMDHENMFWYRQDPGLGLRLIYFSYDVKMKEKGDIPEGYSVSREKKERFSLILESASTNQTSMYLCASSSGTGRGQPQHFGDGTRLSIL.

V is TRBV7-2 and J is TRBJ1-4; a weak D match, TRBD1 (6 bases). CDR3 size: 14 residues. V gave up 2 bases and J gave up 8 bases, with 12 bases separating them. Germline V lookup: CDR1 SGHTA, CDR2 FQGNSA. The CDR3 loop is CASSLNRVNEKLFF. In DNA, the CDR3 is TGTGCCAGCAGCTTAAACAGGGTTAACGAAAAACTGTTTTTT.

The V and J genes are TRBV18 and TRBJ2-7; D ambiguous. V lost 0 bases and J 2 bases, leaving 8 bases between the germline ends. The CDR3 is 14 amino acids. Germline lookup yields CDR1 KGHSH and CDR2 LQKENI. The CDR3 nucleotides are TGTGCCAGCTCACCACCGTTGGGAACCTACGAGCAGTACTTC. It encodes CASSPPLGTYEQYF.

V gene TRBV5-5 combines with J gene TRBJ1-2, with D maybe TRBD1 (5 bases). This CDR3 has 15 residues. The germline V gene has CDR1 SGHKS and CDR2 YYEKEE (reference sequence). V shed 1 base and J shed 2 bases, with 12 bases lying between them. The chain's CDR3 is CASSLYRLLNYGYTF. In DNA form, the CDR3 reads TGTGCCAGCAGCTTGTACAGGCTCCTCAACTATGGCTACACCTTC. The full variable domain, completed using reference TRBV5-5 and TRBJ1-2, is DAGVTQSPTHLIKTRGQQVTLRCSPISGHKSVSWYQQVLGQGPQFIFQYYEKEERGRGNFPDRFSARQFPNYSSELNVNALLLGDSALYLCASSLYRLLNYGYTFGSGTRLTVV.

Only one count was recorded for this clone. This rearrangement joins TRBV7-9 to TRBJ1-4, with D hard to call. This CDR3 is built from 13 residues. Germline V gives CDR1 SEHNR, CDR2 FQNEAQ (reference sequence). The V end was cut by 1 base, the J end by 8 bases, with 8 bases between. CDR3 bases: TGTGCCAGCAGCTTAGTCCAAGGGGAAAAACTGTTTTTT. Its protein is CASSLVQGEKLFF.

The rearrangement joins TRBV28 to TRBJ1-2; D not resolved. Per germline, CDR1 MDHEN and CDR2 SYDVKM. This CDR3 has 15 amino acids. V lost 4 bases and J lost 6, with 18 bases in between. The CDR3 sequence is CASSSPAGGRDGYTF. As DNA, the CDR3 is TGTGCCAGCAGTTCCCCGGCAGGAGGTCGGGATGGCTACACCTTC.